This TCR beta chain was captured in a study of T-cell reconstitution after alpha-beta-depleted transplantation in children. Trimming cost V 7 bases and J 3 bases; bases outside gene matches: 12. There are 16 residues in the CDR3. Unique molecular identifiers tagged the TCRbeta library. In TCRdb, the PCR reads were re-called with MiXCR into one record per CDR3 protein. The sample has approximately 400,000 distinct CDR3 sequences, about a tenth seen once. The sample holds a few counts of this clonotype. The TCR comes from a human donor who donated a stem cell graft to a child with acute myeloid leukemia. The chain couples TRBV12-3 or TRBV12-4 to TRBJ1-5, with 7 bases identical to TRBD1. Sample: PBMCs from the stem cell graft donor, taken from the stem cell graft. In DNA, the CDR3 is TGTGCCAGCACTCAAGCAGCAGGGGGGGTCAATCAGCCCCAGCATTTT. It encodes CASTQAAGGVNQPQHF.